One sample yielded the 3 T cell receptor beta chains listed below, sequenced in a study of shared clonotypes between healthy human individuals. Profiled with immunoSEQ multiplex PCR; TCRdb holds only in-frame clones, not every one. This table has under 2,000,000 clones, about 94% appearing once. The naive CD8 population came from CD45RO-negative cells selected for CCR7, without terminally differentiated effector memory CD45RA+ cells. The sequenced material came from naive CD8+ T cells sorted from blood. Every receptor here comes from a man between 18 and 35 years old in good health.

V gene TRBV19 combines with J gene TRBJ1-4, with D uncertain. CDR1 and CDR2 (germline): LNHDA, SQIVND (reference sequence). V lost 6 bases and J 4 bases, leaving 12 bases between the germline ends. The CDR3 length is 14 residues. CDR3 protein: CASSRRNYNEKLFF. The CDR3 nucleotides are TGTGCCAGTAGCCGAAGAAATTATAATGAAAAACTGTTTTTT.

The chain carries TRBV2 and TRBJ2-7, with no clear D. The CDR3 extends over 17 amino acids. Germline V lookup: CDR1 SNHLY, CDR2 FYNNEI. Trimming stripped 2 bases from V and 2 bases from J, with 19 bases between. CDR3 DNA sequence: TGTGCCAGCAGTGAACGCCTAGGAGACGTTAGGGCCTACGAGCAGTACTTC. This codes for CASSERLGDVRAYEQYF.

The V gene is TRBV7-8, the J gene TRBJ1-2; a weak D match, TRBD1 (6 bases). This CDR3 comprises 15 residues. Looked up from germline, CDR1 is SGHVS and CDR2 is FQNEAQ. V was trimmed by 5 bases and J by 2 bases, leaving 15 bases between them. The CDR3 reads CASSQDSEENYGYTF. As DNA, the CDR3 is TGTGCCAGCAGCCAGGACAGTGAGGAAAACTATGGCTACACCTTC.